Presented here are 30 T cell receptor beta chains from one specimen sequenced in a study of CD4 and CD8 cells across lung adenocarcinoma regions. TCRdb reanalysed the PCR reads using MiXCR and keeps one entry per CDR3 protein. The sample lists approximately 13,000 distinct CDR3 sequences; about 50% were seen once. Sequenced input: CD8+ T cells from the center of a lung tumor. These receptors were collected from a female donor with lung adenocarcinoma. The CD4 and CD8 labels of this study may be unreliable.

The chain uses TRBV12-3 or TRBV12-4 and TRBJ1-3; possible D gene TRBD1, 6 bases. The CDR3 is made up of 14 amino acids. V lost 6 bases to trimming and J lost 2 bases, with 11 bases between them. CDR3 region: CASRDTGTGNTIYF. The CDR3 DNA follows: TGTGCCAGCAGGGATACAGGGACTGGAAACACCATATATTTT.

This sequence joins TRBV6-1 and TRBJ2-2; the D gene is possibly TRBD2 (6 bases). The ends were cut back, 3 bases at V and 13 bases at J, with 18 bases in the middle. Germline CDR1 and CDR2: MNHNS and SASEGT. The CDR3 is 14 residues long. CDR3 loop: CASSDGGNTETLFF. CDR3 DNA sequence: TGTGCCAGCAGTGATGGAGGGAACACCGAGACGCTGTTTTTT.

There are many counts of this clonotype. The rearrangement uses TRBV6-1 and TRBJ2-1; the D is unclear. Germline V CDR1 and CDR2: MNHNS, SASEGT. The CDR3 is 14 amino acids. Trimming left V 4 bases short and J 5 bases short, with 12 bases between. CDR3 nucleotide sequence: TGTGCCAGCAGTGGGTACTCTGGTAACAATGAGCAGTTCTTC. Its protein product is CASSGYSGNNEQFF.

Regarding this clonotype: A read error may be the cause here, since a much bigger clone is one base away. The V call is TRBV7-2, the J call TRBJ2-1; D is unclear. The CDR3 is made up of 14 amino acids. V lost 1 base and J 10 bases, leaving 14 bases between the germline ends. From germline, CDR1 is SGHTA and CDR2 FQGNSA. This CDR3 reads CASSLVVFTYEQFF. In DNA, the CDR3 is TGTGCCAGCAGCTTAGTAGTCTTCACCTACGAGCAGTTCTTC.

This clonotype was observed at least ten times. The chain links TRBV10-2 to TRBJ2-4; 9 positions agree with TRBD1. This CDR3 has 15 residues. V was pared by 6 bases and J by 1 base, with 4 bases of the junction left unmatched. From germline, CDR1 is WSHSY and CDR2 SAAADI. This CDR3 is CASRQGAGAKNIQYF. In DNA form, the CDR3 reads TGCGCCAGCAGACAGGGGGCCGGGGCCAAAAACATTCAGTACTTC.

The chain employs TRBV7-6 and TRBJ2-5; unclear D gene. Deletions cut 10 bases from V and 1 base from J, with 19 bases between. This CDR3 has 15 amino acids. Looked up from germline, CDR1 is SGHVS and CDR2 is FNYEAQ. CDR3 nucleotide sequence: TGTGCCACGAGCTTAGGCGCCTTAGCCCAAGAGACCCAGTACTTC. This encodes CATSLGALAQETQYF.

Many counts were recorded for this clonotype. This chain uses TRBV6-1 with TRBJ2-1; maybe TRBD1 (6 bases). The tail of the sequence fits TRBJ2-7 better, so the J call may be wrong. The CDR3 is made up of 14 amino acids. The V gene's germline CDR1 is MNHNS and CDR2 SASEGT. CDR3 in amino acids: CASSARDKTYEQYF. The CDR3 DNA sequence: TGTGCCAGCAGTGCCCGGGACAAGACTTACGAGCAGTACTTC.

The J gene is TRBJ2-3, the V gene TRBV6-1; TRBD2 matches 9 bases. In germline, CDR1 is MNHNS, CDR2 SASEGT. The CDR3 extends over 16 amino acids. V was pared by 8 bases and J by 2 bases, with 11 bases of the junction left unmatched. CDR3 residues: CASGGSGGRDTDTQYF. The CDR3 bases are TGTGCCAGCGGGGGTAGCGGGGGCCGTGACACAGATACGCAGTATTTT.

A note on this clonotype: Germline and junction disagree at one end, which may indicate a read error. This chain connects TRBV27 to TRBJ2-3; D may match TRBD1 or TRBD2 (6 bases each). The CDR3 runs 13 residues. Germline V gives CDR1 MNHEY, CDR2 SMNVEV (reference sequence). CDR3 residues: CAIRRRGQDTQYF. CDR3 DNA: TGTGCCATCAGAAGACGGGGGCAAGATACGCAGTACTTT.

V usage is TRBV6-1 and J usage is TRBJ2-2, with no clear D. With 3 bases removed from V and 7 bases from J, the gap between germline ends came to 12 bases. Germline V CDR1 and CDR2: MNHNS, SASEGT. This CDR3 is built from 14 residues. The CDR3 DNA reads TGTGCCAGCAGTGATTTGGAGCCTTACGGGGAGCTGTTTTTT. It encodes CASSDLEPYGELFF.

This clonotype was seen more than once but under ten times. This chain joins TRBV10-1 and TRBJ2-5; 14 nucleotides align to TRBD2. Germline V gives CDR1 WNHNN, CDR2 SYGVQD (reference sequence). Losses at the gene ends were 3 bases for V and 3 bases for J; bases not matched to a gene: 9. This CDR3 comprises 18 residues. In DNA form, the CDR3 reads TGCGCCAGCAGTGAAACTATGGGACTAGCGGGAGCTGAAGAGACCCAGTACTTC. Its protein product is CASSETMGLAGAEETQYF.

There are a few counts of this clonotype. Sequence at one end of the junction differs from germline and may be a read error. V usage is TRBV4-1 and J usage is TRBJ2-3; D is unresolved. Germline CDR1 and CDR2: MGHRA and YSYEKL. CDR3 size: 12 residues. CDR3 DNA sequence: TGCGCCAGCAGTCAAGATACAGATACGCAGTATTTT. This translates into CASSQDTDTQYF.

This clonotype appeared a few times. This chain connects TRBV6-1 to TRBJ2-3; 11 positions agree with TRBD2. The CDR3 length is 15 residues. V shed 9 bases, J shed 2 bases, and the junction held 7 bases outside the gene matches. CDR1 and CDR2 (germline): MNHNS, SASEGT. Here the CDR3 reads CASWGTSGHTDTQYF. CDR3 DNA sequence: TGTGCCAGTTGGGGGACTAGCGGACACACAGATACGCAGTATTTT.

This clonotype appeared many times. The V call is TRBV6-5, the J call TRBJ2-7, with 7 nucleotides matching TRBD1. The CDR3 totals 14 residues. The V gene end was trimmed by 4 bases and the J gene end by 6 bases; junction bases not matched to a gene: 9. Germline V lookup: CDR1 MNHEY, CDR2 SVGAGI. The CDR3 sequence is CASSSTGVYAEQYF. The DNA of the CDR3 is TGTGCCAGCAGTTCTACAGGGGTGTATGCCGAGCAGTACTTC.

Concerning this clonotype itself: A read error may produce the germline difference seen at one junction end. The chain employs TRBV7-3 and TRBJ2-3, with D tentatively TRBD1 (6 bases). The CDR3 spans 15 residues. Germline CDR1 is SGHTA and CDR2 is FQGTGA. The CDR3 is CAGGRGGRDPDTQYF. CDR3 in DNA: TGTGCCGGGGGCCGGGGCGGGCGTGACCCAGATACGCAGTACTTT.

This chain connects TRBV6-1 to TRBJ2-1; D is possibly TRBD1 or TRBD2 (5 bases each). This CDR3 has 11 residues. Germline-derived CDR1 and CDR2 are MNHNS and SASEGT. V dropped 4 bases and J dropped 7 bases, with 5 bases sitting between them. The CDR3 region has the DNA TGTGCCAGCAGTGGGGGGAATGAGCAGTTCTTC. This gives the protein CASSGGNEQFF.

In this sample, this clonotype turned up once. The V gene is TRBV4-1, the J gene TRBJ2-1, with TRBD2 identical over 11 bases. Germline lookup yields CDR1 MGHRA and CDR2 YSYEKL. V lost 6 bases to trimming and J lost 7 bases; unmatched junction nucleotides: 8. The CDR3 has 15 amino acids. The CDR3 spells CASSLTSGSRNEQFF. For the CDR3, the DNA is TGCGCCAGCAGTCTAACTAGCGGGAGTAGGAATGAGCAGTTCTTC.

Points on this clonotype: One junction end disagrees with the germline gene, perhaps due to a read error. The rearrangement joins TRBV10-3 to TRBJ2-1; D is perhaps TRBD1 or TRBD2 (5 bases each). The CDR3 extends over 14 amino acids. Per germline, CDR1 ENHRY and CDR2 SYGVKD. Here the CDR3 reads CAGRGRGEQETQYF. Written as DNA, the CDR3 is TGTGCGGGCCGAGGGAGAGGGGAGCAAGAGACGCAGTATTTC.

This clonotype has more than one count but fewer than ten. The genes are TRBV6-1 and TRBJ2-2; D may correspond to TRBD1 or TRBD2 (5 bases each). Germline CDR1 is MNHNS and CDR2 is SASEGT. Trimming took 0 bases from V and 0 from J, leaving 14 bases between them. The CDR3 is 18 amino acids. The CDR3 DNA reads TGTGCCAGCAGTGAAGCGCTTATTGGGGGAGCGAACACCGGGGAGCTGTTTTTT. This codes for CASSEALIGGANTGELFF.

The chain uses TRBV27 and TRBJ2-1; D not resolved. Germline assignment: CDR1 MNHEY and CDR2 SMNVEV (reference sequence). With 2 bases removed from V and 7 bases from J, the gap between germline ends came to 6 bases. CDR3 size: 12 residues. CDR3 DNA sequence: TGTGCCAGCAGTTTAATAGGGAATGAGCAGTTCTTC. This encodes CASSLIGNEQFF.

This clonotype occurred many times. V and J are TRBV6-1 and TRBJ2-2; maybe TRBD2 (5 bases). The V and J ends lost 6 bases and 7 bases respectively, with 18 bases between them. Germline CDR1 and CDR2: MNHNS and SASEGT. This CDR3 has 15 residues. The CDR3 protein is CASRNRRTGYGELFF. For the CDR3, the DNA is TGTGCCAGCAGAAATCGTCGGACGGGATACGGGGAGCTGTTTTTT.

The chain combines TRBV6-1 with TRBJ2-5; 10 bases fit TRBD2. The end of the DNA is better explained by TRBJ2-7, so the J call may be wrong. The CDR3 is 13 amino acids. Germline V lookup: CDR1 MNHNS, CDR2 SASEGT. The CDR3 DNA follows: TGTGCCAGCGCTGAGCGGGAGGGGTACGAGCAGTACTTC. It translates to CASAEREGYEQYF.

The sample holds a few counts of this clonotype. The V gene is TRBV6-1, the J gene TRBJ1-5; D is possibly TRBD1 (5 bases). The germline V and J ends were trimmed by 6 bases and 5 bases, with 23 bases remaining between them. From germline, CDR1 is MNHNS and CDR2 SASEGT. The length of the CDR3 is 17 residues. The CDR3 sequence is CASRKERGRVPDQPQHF. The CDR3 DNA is TGTGCCAGCAGGAAAGAACGGGGCAGGGTACCCGATCAGCCCCAGCATTTT.

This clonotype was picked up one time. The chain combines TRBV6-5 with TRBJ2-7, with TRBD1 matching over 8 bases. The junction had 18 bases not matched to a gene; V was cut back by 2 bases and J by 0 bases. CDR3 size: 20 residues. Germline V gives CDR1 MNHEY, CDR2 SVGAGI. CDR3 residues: CASSYVTGGLLSAYSYEQYF. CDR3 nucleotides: TGTGCCAGCAGTTACGTCACAGGGGGTCTGCTCTCTGCCTACTCCTACGAGCAGTACTTC.

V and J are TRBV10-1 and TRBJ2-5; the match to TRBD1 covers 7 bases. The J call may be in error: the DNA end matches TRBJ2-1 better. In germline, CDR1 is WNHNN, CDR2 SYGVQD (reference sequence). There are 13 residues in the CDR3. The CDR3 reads CASSDAGGNEQFF. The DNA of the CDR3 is TGCGCCAGCAGTGACGCAGGGGGCAATGAGCAGTTCTTC.

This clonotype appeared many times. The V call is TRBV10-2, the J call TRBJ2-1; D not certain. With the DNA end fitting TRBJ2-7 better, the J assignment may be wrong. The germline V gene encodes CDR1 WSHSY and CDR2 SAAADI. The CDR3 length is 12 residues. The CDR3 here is CANGSGFTEQYF. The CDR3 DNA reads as TGCGCCAACGGGTCGGGTTTCACCGAGCAGTACTTC.

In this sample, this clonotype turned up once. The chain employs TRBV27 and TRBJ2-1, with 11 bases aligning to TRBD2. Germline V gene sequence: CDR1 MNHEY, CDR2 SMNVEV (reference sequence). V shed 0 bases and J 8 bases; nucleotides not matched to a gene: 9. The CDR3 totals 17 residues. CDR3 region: CASSLSSRTSGSHEQFF. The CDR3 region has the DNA TGTGCCAGCAGTTTATCCTCGCGGACTAGCGGGTCGCATGAGCAGTTCTTC.

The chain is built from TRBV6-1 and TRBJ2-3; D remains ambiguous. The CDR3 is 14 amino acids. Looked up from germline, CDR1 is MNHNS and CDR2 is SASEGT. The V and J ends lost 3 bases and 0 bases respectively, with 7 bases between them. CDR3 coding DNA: TGTGCCAGCAGTGACCTTACTAGCACAGATACGCAGTATTTT. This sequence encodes CASSDLTSTDTQYF.

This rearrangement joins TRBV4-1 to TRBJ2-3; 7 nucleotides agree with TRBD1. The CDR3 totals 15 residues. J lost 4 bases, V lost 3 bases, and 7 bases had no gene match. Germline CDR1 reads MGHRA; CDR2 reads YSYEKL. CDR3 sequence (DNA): TGCGCCAGCAGCCACCCGGACAGGTTGTCAGATACGCAGTATTTT. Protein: CASSHPDRLSDTQYF.

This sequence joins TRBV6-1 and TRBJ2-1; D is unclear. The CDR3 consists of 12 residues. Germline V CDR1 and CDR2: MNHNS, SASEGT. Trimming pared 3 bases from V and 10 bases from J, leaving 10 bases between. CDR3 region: CASSEVGYEQFF. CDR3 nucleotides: TGTGCCAGCAGTGAGGTGGGCTACGAGCAGTTCTTC.